These T cell receptor beta chains were read from a single sample in a study of CD8 T cells in Susac syndrome. Via MiXCR, TCRdb re-called the immunoSEQ multiplex PCR reads, giving one row per CDR3 protein. This sample has around 190,000 distinct CDR3 sequences, with 85% to 95% found just once. Sequenced: CD4+ T cells from PBMCs. Receptors originate from a human donor in good health. CDR3s include the opening cysteine and the closing phenylalanine or tryptophan. The order of the fields is V gene, J gene, D gene, clone size, CDR3 DNA, CDR3 protein. A D gene is named only where the DNA matches it firmly. Some rows mark clone size as missing; the rest say once, few, many or name a class of expanded clone.

TRBV9	TRBJ2-7	.	.	TGTGCCAGCAGCCCCCGCGGAGAGTACTACGAGCAGTACTTC	CASSPRGEYYEQYF
TRBV20-1	TRBJ2-7	TRBD1	.	TGCAGTGCTAGAGCGCTCAGGGACAGGGAGTACTTC	CSARALRDREYF
TRBV3-1	TRBJ2-1	.	once	TGTGCCAGCAGCCAAGATCTAGCTCTAAACCCCTACAATGAGCAGTTCTTC	CASSQDLALNPYNEQFF
TRBV20-1	TRBJ2-1	.	.	TGCAGTGCTAGAGGGACGGAATCCTACAATGAGCAGTTCTTC	CSARGTESYNEQFF
TRBV10-3	TRBJ2-2	TRBD1	.	TGTGCCATCAGGTCGGACAGGGCCGGCGGGGAGCTGTTTTTT	CAIRSDRAGGELFF
TRBV14	TRBJ2-4	.	.	TGTGCCAGCAGCCAGTTAGGGTGGCGGGATGACAAAAACATTCAGTACTTC	CASSQLGWRDDKNIQYF
TRBV29-1	TRBJ1-1	.	.	TGCAGCGTGCAAAGGACAGTAATGAACACTGAAGCTTTCTTT	CSVQRTVMNTEAFF
TRBV5-8	TRBJ1-4	.	.	TGTGCCAGCAGCCTGCACCGGACGGGAGACGAAAAACTGTTTTTT	CASSLHRTGDEKLFF
TRBV24-1	TRBJ2-3	.	.	TGTGCCACCAGTGATTCAGTTCCAGATACGCAGTATTTT	CATSDSVPDTQYF
TRBV3-1	TRBJ2-1	TRBD2	once	TGTGCCAGCAGCCAAGTGGCTAGCGGCATCTACAATGAGCAGTTCTTC	CASSQVASGIYNEQFF
TRBV11-1	TRBJ2-1	.	.	TGTGCCAGCAGCTTCCCCCGCGGGTTCTCCTACAATGAGCAGTTCTTC	CASSFPRGFSYNEQFF
TRBV9	TRBJ1-2	TRBD1	few	TGTGCCAGCAGCGTCGGGACAGGGGGCGACTATGGCTACACCTTC	CASSVGTGGDYGYTF
TRBV12-3/TRBV12-4	TRBJ2-1	TRBD2	.	TGTGCCAGCACTCCTGGGGGGGAAAGGGCTTACAATGAGCAGTTCTTC	CASTPGGERAYNEQFF
TRBV3-1	TRBJ2-7	TRBD1	.	TGTGCCAGCAGCCCAATCTTCACCGGGACAGCAGGGAACTCCTACGAGCAGTACTTC	CASSPIFTGTAGNSYEQYF
TRBV29-1	TRBJ2-1	.	once	TGCAGCGTAGAGCTAGGCAATGAGCAGTTCTTC	CSVELGNEQFF
TRBV5-4	TRBJ2-3	.	.	TGTGCCAGCAGCTTAGACAGGTCCGCAGATACGCAGTATTTT	CASSLDRSADTQYF
TRBV4-1	TRBJ1-1	.	.	TGCGCCAGCAGGGGCAGTTTGAACACTGAAGCTTTCTTT	CASRGSLNTEAFF
TRBV12-3/TRBV12-4	TRBJ1-1	.	.	TGTGCCAGCAGTTTAATACGGACCGAAGCTTTCTTT	CASSLIRTEAFF
TRBV4-3	TRBJ1-6	TRBD1	.	TGCGCCAGCAGCCAAGATGGGGAAGACAGGGTTCTCTTT	CASSQDGEDRVLF
TRBV3-1	TRBJ2-7	.	.	TGTGCCAGCAGCTCCTGGGACGAGCAGTACTTC	CASSSWDEQYF
TRBV20-1	TRBJ2-3	TRBD2	.	TGCAGTGTTACTTATAGCGGGGGTAGCACAGATACGCAGTATTTT	CSVTYSGGSTDTQYF
TRBV5-1	TRBJ2-3	TRBD2	once	TGCGCCAGCAGCACCGGACTAGCGGAATCCACAGATACGCAGTATTTT	CASSTGLAESTDTQYF
TRBV20-1	TRBJ1-1	.	.	TGCAGTGCTAAACAGAACACTGAAGCTTTCTTT	CSAKQNTEAFF
TRBV5-4	TRBJ1-2	TRBD1	.	TGTGCCAGCAGCTTGCGGGACAGCTATGGCTACACCTTC	CASSLRDSYGYTF
TRBV20-1	TRBJ2-5	.	.	TGCAGTGCTAAAACTAGCTCGTCAGAGACCCAGTACTTC	CSAKTSSSETQYF
TRBV15	TRBJ1-5	.	.	TGTGCCACCAGCAGAGAAAGGAGGGCCGGAGGGTCCCAGCATTTT	CATSRERRAGGSQHF
TRBV20-1	TRBJ2-7	.	.	TGCAGTGCTAGACTAGAGAGAGGCTACGAGCAGTACTTC	CSARLERGYEQYF
TRBV11-3	TRBJ2-1	.	.	TGTGCCAGCAGTCAGGGGCTTTCCAATGAGCAGTTCTTC	CASSQGLSNEQFF
TRBV29-1	TRBJ1-3	.	.	TGCAGCGTTGAAGATCGGGTTGTAAACACCATATATTTT	CSVEDRVVNTIYF
TRBV29-1	TRBJ2-5	TRBD2	.	TGCAGCGGGGAGCGGGGGCCAGAGACCCAGTACTTC	CSGERGPETQYF
TRBV3-1	TRBJ1-4	.	.	TGTGCCAGCAGCCAAGTCAGGGGATGGGAAAAACTGTTTTTT	CASSQVRGWEKLFF
TRBV7-9	TRBJ2-1	TRBD2	.	TGTGCCAGCAGCTTAGTGGGACTAGCGGGAGGTTCGTCCTACAATGAGCAGTTCTTC	CASSLVGLAGGSSYNEQFF
TRBV12-3/TRBV12-4	TRBJ1-4	.	.	TGTGCCAGCAGTTTATTGTCCTCGGGTGAAAAACTGTTTTTT	CASSLLSSGEKLFF
TRBV27	TRBJ2-3	.	.	TGTGCCAGCAGTTTATCCCAGGGGTCCTTCACAGATACGCAGTATTTT	CASSLSQGSFTDTQYF
TRBV12-5	TRBJ2-3	.	.	TGTGCTAGTAGGCCCTGGACGGCTGATACGCAGTATTTT	CASRPWTADTQYF
TRBV11-2	TRBJ2-5	TRBD1	.	TGTGCCAGCAGCTCAATTCGACAGGGGGCTGAAGAGACCCAGTACTTC	CASSSIRQGAEETQYF
TRBV11-2	TRBJ2-5	.	.	TGTGCCAGCAGCTTAACTAGCCGAGACGTGGAGACCCAGTACTTC	CASSLTSRDVETQYF
TRBV11-2	TRBJ2-2	.	.	TGTGCCAGCAGCTCTATGGGGACAACGAACACCGGGGAGCTGTTTTTT	CASSSMGTTNTGELFF
TRBV9	TRBJ2-2	TRBD1	.	TGTGCCAGCAGAACCGGGACAGGCACCGGGGAGCTGTTTTTT	CASRTGTGTGELFF
TRBV6-5	TRBJ2-7	TRBD2	.	TGTGCCAGCAGTTACGGTCCGGCGGGGGACTACGAGCAGTACTTC	CASSYGPAGDYEQYF
TRBV25-1	TRBJ2-3	.	.	TGTGCCAGCAGTGTCCGGAAAGATACGCAGTATTTT	CASSVRKDTQYF
TRBV30	TRBJ1-1	.	.	TGTGCCTGGAGGAGTCCGGGGGACACTGAAGCTTTCTTT	CAWRSPGDTEAFF
TRBV20-1	TRBJ2-7	.	.	TGCAGTGCTAGAGAGCCAGGGAGCTCCTACGAGCAGTACTTC	CSAREPGSSYEQYF